Detailed here is one T cell receptor (beta chain). Its antigen is unidentified. CDR1 and CDR2 from the germline V gene are SGHTA and FQGTGA. This CDR3 comprises 15 residues. V lost 5 bases to trimming and J lost 6 bases; unmatched junction nucleotides: 5. These data come from a study of T-cell memory formation after mild COVID-19. After 5'RACE with constant-segment primers, TCR alpha and TCR beta cDNA libraries carrying sample barcodes and UMIs were obtained. One entry per CDR3 protein results from TCRdb running MiXCR on the 5' RACE reads. This table holds a few hundred thousand distinct CDR3 sequences, 15% to 20% found once. General study findings and limits: The appearance of some responding clones in pre-infection memory suggested that cross-reactive memory joined. Balance between CD4 and CD8 was seen in clones contracting day 15 to 85, and a CD4+ lean was seen in later expanders.

The receptor's source is a man aged 18 to 29 who had mild COVID-19 (a few samples of this study predate the infection). Cell type and time point are not known. The source material was PBMCs or a T cell subset sorted from them (not recorded which). The rearrangement uses TRBV7-3 and TRBJ2-5, with 14 positions matching TRBD2. CDR3 amino acids: CASSPTSGGAKTQYF. The CDR3 coding sequence is TGTGCCAGCAGCCCGACTAGCGGGGGGGCAAAGACCCAGTACTTC.